This passage covers 19 T cell receptor beta chains from one sample sequenced in a study of T cell responses to AZD1222 COVID-19 vaccine. Clones were read by immunoSEQ multiplex PCR, and TCRdb kept only the in-frame ones, dropping some. The data hold 120,000 to 150,000 clones, with approximately 89% observed a single time. The specimen comprised peripheral blood, sampled 28 days after the second AZD1222 dose. Receptors originate from an adult who received the AZD1222 COVID-19 vaccine.

The chain has TRBV6-6 and TRBJ1-5; D call uncertain. CDR1 is MNHNY and CDR2 is SVGAGI in the germline V gene (reference sequence). With 4 bases removed from V and 3 bases from J, the gap between germline ends came to 4 bases. There are 12 residues in the CDR3. This CDR3 is CASSFINQPQHF. The DNA of the CDR3 is TGTGCCAGCAGTTTTATCAATCAGCCCCAGCATTTT.

This chain joins TRBV6-2 or TRBV6-3 and TRBJ1-2; D is possibly TRBD1 (5 bases). V lost 5 bases and J 8 bases, leaving 9 bases between the germline ends. The germline gives CDR1 MNHEY, CDR2 SVGEGT. This CDR3 region has 11 residues. The CDR3 reads CASSEGRGYTF. The CDR3 DNA sequence: TGTGCCAGCAGTGAGGGACGGGGCTACACCTTC.

The gene calls are TRBV5-1 and TRBJ1-6; TRBD1 is a possible D gene (6 bases). Per the germline V gene, CDR1 is SGHRS and CDR2 is YFSETQ. Deletions cut 3 bases from V and 7 bases from J, with 11 bases between. This CDR3 has 14 amino acids. The CDR3 sequence: CASSWRTENSPLHF. The CDR3 bases are TGCGCCAGCAGCTGGAGGACAGAGAATTCACCCCTCCACTTT.

The rearrangement uses TRBV19 and TRBJ2-1; 12 positions agree with TRBD2. Per the germline V gene, CDR1 is LNHDA and CDR2 is SQIVND (reference sequence). CDR3 length equals 17 residues. Trimming at V came to 1 base and at J to 4 bases, leaving 5 bases not matched to a gene. The chain's CDR3 is CASSIGPLAGGYNEQFF. The CDR3 coding sequence is TGTGCCAGTAGTATAGGACCGCTAGCGGGAGGGTACAATGAGCAGTTCTTC.

The genes are TRBV9 and TRBJ2-3; no reliable D call. Trimming pared 0 bases from V and 5 bases from J, leaving 7 bases between. The CDR3 length is 13 residues. Germline loops: CDR1 SGDLS, CDR2 YYNGEE. The CDR3, as DNA: TGTGCCAGCAGCGTAGTAGGTGAAGATACGCAGTATTTT. Protein: CASSVVGEDTQYF.

The rearrangement uses TRBV11-2 and TRBJ1-3; 10 positions agree with TRBD1. This CDR3 contains 17 residues. V trimming: 1 base; J trimming: 3 bases; junction bases outside the gene matches: 6. The V gene's germline CDR1 is SGHAT and CDR2 FQNNGV. Written as DNA, the CDR3 is TGTGCCAGCAGCTTAGGCCTGGACAGGGGGGTTGGAAACACCATATATTTT. As protein: CASSLGLDRGVGNTIYF.

J is TRBJ2-2 and V is TRBV29-1; D call uncertain. Germline CDR1 and CDR2: SQVTM and ANQGSEA. Between the trimmed V and J ends, which lost 6 bases and 4 bases, there was a span of 12 bases. This CDR3 is 13 amino acids long. CDR3 nucleotide sequence: TGCAGCGTCAAGACACAGAGCACCGGGGAGCTGTTTTTT. Translation: CSVKTQSTGELFF.

This rearrangement joins TRBV3-1 (or the pseudogene TRBV3-2) to TRBJ2-3; no clear D gene. CDR3 size: 15 residues. Germline CDR1 and CDR2: LGHDT and YNNKEL (reference sequence). V lost 4 bases, J lost 0 bases, and 11 bases lay in between. This chain's CDR3 is CASSLRTPSTDTQYF. CDR3 sequence (DNA): TGTGCCAGCAGCCTCCGGACCCCTAGCACAGATACGCAGTATTTT.

V is TRBV25-1 and J is TRBJ2-7, with D uncertain. CDR3 length equals 15 residues. Trimming pared 1 base from V and 4 bases from J, leaving 14 bases between. Looked up from germline, CDR1 is MGHDK and CDR2 is SYGVNS. CDR3 sequence reads: CASSELVGSRYEQYF. CDR3 DNA sequence: TGTGCCAGCAGTGAATTAGTTGGGTCCCGATACGAGCAGTACTTC.

This chain links TRBV5-1 with TRBJ1-2; D gene unclear. V was shortened by 0 bases and J by 5 bases, with 2 bases between the two germline ends. There are 11 residues in the CDR3. Germline V lookup: CDR1 SGHRS, CDR2 YFSETQ. CDR3 DNA: TGCGCCAGCAGCTTGGGATATGGCTACACCTTC. Protein product: CASSLGYGYTF.

This clone was recorded once. CDR3 in DNA: TGTGCCAGCAGTTACTTCGGGACAAACACAGATACGCAGTATTTT. Its protein is CASSYFGTNTDTQYF. The chain employs TRBV6-2 or TRBV6-3 and TRBJ2-3; perhaps TRBD1 as D (6 bases). This CDR3 is 15 amino acids long. Germline CDR1 is MNHEY and CDR2 is SVGEGT. Trimming cost V 1 base and J 2 bases, with 10 bases left between them.

The CDR3 DNA is TGTGCCACCAGTGACTCTTCTAGCGGTCGACCCTACGAGCAGTACTTC. Translation: CATSDSSSGRPYEQYF. The V and J genes are TRBV24-1 and TRBJ2-7; 7 bases map to TRBD2. The CDR3 extends over 16 amino acids. Germline CDR1 KGHDR, CDR2 SFDVKD. The junction had 10 bases not matched to a gene; V was cut back by 4 bases and J by 2 bases.

This chain's CDR3 is CSVVGGLAGVYEQYF. DNA for the CDR3: TGCAGCGTTGTAGGAGGGCTAGCGGGAGTTTACGAGCAGTACTTC. The chain recombines TRBV29-1 with TRBJ2-7, with 10 nucleotides matching TRBD2. The ends lost 4 bases at V and 4 bases at J; junction bases unmatched: 10. Germline V CDR1 and CDR2: SQVTM, ANQGSEA. This CDR3 region has 15 residues.

The CDR3 coding sequence is TGTGCCAGTAGTATAGAAGTGGCGGCGAATCAGCCCCAGCATTTT. Translating gives CASSIEVAANQPQHF. The gene calls are TRBV19 and TRBJ1-5, with D uncertain. The CDR3 length is 15 residues. The germline CDR1 and CDR2 sequences are LNHDA and SQIVND (reference sequence). Trimming cost V 0 bases and J 4 bases, with 10 bases left between them.

V usage is TRBV4-1 and J usage is TRBJ2-1, with D perhaps matching TRBD2 (5 bases). With 2 bases removed from V and 11 bases from J, the gap between germline ends came to 16 bases. Germline CDR1 MGHRA, CDR2 YSYEKL. The CDR3 extends over 14 amino acids. CDR3 bases: TGCGCCAGCAGCCAACCCCCGGAGGTACATAAGCAGTTCTTC. Translated, it gives CASSQPPEVHKQFF.

The gene calls are TRBV30 and TRBJ1-5; 9 nucleotides agree with TRBD1. Germline V lookup: CDR1 GTSNPN, CDR2 SVGIG (reference sequence). This CDR3 spans 16 amino acids. The trim removed 2 bases at V and 0 bases at J, leaving 5 bases unmatched. CDR3 sequence reads: CAWSPDRGYSNQPQHF. The CDR3 region has the DNA TGTGCCTGGAGTCCGGACAGGGGATATAGCAATCAGCCCCAGCATTTT.

The V and J genes are TRBV19 and TRBJ2-5; no reliable D call. The CDR3 runs to 16 residues. Trimming shortened V by 4 bases and J by 0 bases, and 15 bases separated the two germline ends. Germline V gene lookup returns CDR1 LNHDA and CDR2 SQIVND (reference sequence). DNA for the CDR3: TGTGCCAGTAGTACAGACTCCGGGCCGTACCAAGAGACCCAGTACTTC. As protein: CASSTDSGPYQETQYF.

The J gene is TRBJ1-2, the V gene TRBV6-2 or TRBV6-3; D uncertain. V lost 5 bases to trimming and J lost 0 bases, with 19 bases between them. The CDR3 extends over 17 amino acids. Germline V lookup: CDR1 MNHEY, CDR2 SVGEGT. DNA for the CDR3: TGTGCCAGCAGTGATAATCCGTTCTGGCCAGCTAACTATGGCTACACCTTC. Protein: CASSDNPFWPANYGYTF.

The chain carries TRBV7-2 and TRBJ1-2; a weak D match, TRBD1 (5 bases). Trimming left V 5 bases short and J 3 bases short, with 19 bases between. The CDR3 is made up of 16 amino acids. Germline assignment: CDR1 SGHTA and CDR2 FQGNSA. This chain's CDR3 is CASSPGLDIAYYGYTF. The CDR3 DNA follows: TGTGCCAGCAGCCCAGGGCTGGACATTGCTTACTATGGCTACACCTTC.